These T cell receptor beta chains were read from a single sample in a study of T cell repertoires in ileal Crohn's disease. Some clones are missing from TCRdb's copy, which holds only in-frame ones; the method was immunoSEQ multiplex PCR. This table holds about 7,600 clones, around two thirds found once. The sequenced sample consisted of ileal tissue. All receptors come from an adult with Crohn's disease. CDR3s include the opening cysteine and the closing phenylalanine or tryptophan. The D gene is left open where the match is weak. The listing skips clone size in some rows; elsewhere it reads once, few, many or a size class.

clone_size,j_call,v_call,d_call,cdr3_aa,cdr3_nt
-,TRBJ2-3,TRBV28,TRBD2,CASSFGGLAGNPLDTQYF,TGTGCCAGCAGTTTCGGGGGACTAGCGGGAAATCCGCTAGATACGCAGTATTTT
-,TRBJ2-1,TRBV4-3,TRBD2,CASSQFGLAGDNEQFF,TGCGCCAGCAGCCAATTCGGACTAGCGGGAGACAATGAGCAGTTCTTC
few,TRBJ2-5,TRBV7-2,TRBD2,CASRFQTGLEETQYF,TGTGCCAGCAGGTTTCAGACGGGACTAGAAGAGACCCAGTACTTC
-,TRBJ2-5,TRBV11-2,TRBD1,CASSLGDRDQETQYF,TGTGCCAGCAGCTTAGGGGACAGGGACCAAGAGACCCAGTACTTC
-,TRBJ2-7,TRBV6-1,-,CATDRGLAVGEQYF,TGTGCCACCGACCGGGGGCTAGCGGTGGGGGAGCAGTACTTC
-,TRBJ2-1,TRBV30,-,CAWSAYNEQFF,TGTGCCTGGAGTGCGTACAATGAGCAGTTCTTC
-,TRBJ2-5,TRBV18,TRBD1,CASSPGQGAGETQYF,TGTGCCAGCTCACCAGGGCAGGGGGCCGGGGAGACCCAGTACTTC
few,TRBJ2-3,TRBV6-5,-,CASSLTSTDTQYF,TGTGCCAGCAGTCTTACTAGCACAGATACGCAGTATTTT
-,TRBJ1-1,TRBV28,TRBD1,CASSLPGTDNTEAFF,TGTGCCAGCAGTTTACCCGGGACAGATAACACTGAAGCTTTCTTT
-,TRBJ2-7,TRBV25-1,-,CASSDQEGAGNEQYF,TGTGCCAGCAGTGACCAGGAGGGAGCTGGCAACGAGCAGTACTTC
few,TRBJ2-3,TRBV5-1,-,CASRGDSRTDTQYF,TGCGCCAGCAGGGGGGACTCGCGCACAGATACGCAGTATTTT
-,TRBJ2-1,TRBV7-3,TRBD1,CASSTDRGLEQFF,TGTGCCAGCAGCACCGACAGGGGGCTAGAGCAGTTCTTC
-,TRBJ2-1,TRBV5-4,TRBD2,CASSLGRASGSYNEQFF,TGTGCCAGCAGCTTGGGGAGGGCTAGCGGGTCCTACAATGAGCAGTTCTTC
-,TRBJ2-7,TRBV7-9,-,CASSWDPPRAYEQYF,TGTGCCAGCAGCTGGGACCCCCCTCGAGCCTACGAGCAGTACTTC
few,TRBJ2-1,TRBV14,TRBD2,CASSLLAGENEQFF,TGTGCCAGCAGCCTCCTAGCGGGAGAGAATGAGCAGTTCTTC
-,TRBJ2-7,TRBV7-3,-,CASSLGDRLSEQYF,TGTGCCAGCAGCTTGGGAGACAGACTTTCCGAGCAGTACTTC
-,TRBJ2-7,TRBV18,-,CASSAWDLQDEQYF,TGTGCCAGCTCAGCCTGGGACTTACAGGACGAGCAGTACTTC
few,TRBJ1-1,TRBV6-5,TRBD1,CASSYLKGAHAFF,TGTGCCAGCAGTTACCTGAAGGGGGCTCATGCTTTCTTT
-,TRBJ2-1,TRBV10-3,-,CAISESIGRGENEQFF,TGTGCCATCAGTGAGTCGATCGGGCGGGGCGAGAATGAGCAGTTCTTC
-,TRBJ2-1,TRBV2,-,CASKARKYNEQFF,TGTGCCAGCAAGGCGAGGAAGTACAATGAGCAGTTCTTC
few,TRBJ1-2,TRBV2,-,CASSGTPRASNYGYTF,TGTGCCAGCAGTGGTACGCCCCGGGCTTCTAACTATGGCTACACCTTC
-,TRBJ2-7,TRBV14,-,CASSQDLRVYEQYF,TGTGCCAGCAGCCAAGACCTCCGAGTCTACGAGCAGTACTTC
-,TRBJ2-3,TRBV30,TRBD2,CASAGVGTDTQYF,TGTGCCTCAGCGGGAGTCGGCACAGATACGCAGTATTTT
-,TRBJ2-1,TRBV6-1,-,CASSEGPSYEQFF,TGTGCCAGCAGTGAGGGCCCGAGCTATGAGCAGTTCTTC
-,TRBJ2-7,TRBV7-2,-,CASSSGPSYEQYF,TGTGCCAGCAGCTCCGGACCTTCCTACGAGCAGTACTTC
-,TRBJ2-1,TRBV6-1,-,CASSEGFLSYNEQFF,TGTGCCAGCAGTGAGGGGTTTCTCTCCTACAATGAGCAGTTCTTC
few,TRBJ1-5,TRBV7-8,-,CASSFGAEGNQPQHF,TGTGCCAGCAGCTTCGGGGCAGAGGGCAATCAGCCCCAGCATTTT
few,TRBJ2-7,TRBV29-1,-,CSVGTRGYEQYF,TGCAGCGTGGGGACTCGAGGTTACGAGCAGTACTTC
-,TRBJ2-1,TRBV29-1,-,CSVQGGAYNEQFF,TGCAGCGTCCAAGGGGGGGCCTACAATGAGCAGTTCTTC
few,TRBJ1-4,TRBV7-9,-,CASSLTATNEKLFF,TGTGCCAGCAGCTTAACGGCAACTAATGAAAAACTGTTTTTT
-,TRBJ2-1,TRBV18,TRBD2,CASSPSGRLLSYNEQFF,TGTGCCAGCTCGCCTAGCGGGAGACTCCTCTCCTACAATGAGCAGTTCTTC
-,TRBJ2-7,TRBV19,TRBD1,CASSIEPGGSYEQYF,TGTGCCAGTAGTATAGAGCCAGGGGGATCCTACGAGCAGTACTTC
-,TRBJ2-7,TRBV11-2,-,CASSSQGWQYF,TGTGCCAGCAGCTCGCAGGGGTGGCAGTACTTC
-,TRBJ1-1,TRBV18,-,CASSPRRQVNTEAFF,TGTGCCAGCTCACCCCGTAGACAGGTGAACACTGAAGCTTTCTTT
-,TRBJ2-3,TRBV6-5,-,CASSVWSGRTDTQYF,TGTGCCAGCAGTGTCTGGTCCGGACGCACAGATACGCAGTATTTT
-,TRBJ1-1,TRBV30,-,CAWSPVPGGTEAFF,TGTGCCTGGAGTCCAGTCCCTGGTGGCACTGAAGCTTTCTTT
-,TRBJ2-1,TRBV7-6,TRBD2,CASSSAGTSGINEQFF,TGTGCCAGCAGCTCCGCCGGGACTAGCGGGATCAATGAGCAGTTCTTC
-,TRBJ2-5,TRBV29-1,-,CSVGRPQETQYF,TGCAGCGTTGGTAGGCCCCAAGAGACCCAGTACTTC
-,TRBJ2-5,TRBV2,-,CASSPLSGGETQYF,TGTGCCAGCAGCCCATTGAGCGGCGGGGAGACCCAGTACTTC
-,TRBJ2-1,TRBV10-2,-,CASSDFPYEQFF,TGCGCCAGCAGTGACTTCCCTTATGAGCAGTTCTTC
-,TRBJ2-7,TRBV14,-,CASSLSVTEQYF,TGTGCCAGCAGTCTAAGCGTGACCGAGCAGTACTTC
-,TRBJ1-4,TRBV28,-,CASSYRNVANEKLFF,TGTGCCAGCAGTTACAGGAATGTGGCTAATGAAAAACTGTTTTTT
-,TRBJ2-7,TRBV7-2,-,CASSPQGSNEQYF,TGTGCCAGCAGCCCACAGGGTTCCAACGAGCAGTACTTC
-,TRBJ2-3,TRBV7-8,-,CASSLAGLSTDTQYF,TGTGCCAGCAGCTTAGCGGGACTGAGCACAGATACGCAGTATTTT
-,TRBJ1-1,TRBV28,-,CASSLFPGIGNTEAFF,TGTGCCAGCAGTTTATTTCCAGGGATCGGGAACACTGAAGCTTTCTTT
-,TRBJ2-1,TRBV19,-,CASQGNHEQFF,TGTGCCAGTCAGGGGAACCATGAGCAGTTCTTC
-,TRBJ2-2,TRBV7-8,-,CASSKRSRLSPGELFF,TGTGCCAGCAGCAAAAGGTCCCGGCTTAGCCCCGGGGAGCTGTTTTTT
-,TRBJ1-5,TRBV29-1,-,CSVERSDQHF,TGCAGCGTTGAGAGGTCGGATCAGCATTTT